This passage covers 5 T cell receptor beta chains from one sample sequenced in a study of beta chain features in type 1 diabetes. The sequenced template was cDNA made from the entire isolated RNA. Sequencing was performed with immunoSEQ multiplex PCR; in TCRdb, only in-frame clones are kept and a portion is missing. This table has roughly 310,000 clones, 9.5% to 11% appearing once. The sequencing input was naive CD4+ T cells from blood. The receptor set was obtained from a woman in her thirties in good health.

This sequence joins TRBV6-5 and TRBJ1-1, with D possibly being TRBD1 (5 bases). Trimming cost V 6 bases and J 3 bases, with 17 bases left between them. The CDR3 contains 15 residues. In germline, CDR1 is MNHEY, CDR2 SVGAGI. The CDR3 spells CASRLTVRGYTEAFF. Here the CDR3 DNA reads TGTGCCAGCAGACTCACGGTGCGGGGCTACACTGAAGCTTTCTTT.

This clone came up a few times. The chain links TRBV7-9 to TRBJ2-7, with unresolved D. This CDR3 comprises 10 residues. The V gene lost 5 bases and the J gene lost 5 bases, with 4 bases spanning the gap. Germline loops: CDR1 SEHNR, CDR2 FQNEAQ (reference sequence). The CDR3 sequence: CASSQNEQYF. CDR3 bases: TGTGCCAGCAGCCAGAACGAGCAGTACTTC. The variable domain in full, completed from reference TRBV7-9 and TRBJ2-7, reads DTGVSQNPRHKITKRGQNVTFRCDPISEHNRLYWYRQTLGQGPEFLTYFQNEAQLEKSRLLSDRFSAERPKGSFSTLEIQRTEQGDSAMYLCASSQNEQYFGPGTRLTVT.

This clone has only a few counts. The chain is built from TRBV15 and TRBJ2-4; TRBD1 is a possible D gene (6 bases). Looked up from germline, CDR1 is LNHNV and CDR2 is YYDKDF (reference sequence). Trimming shortened V by 3 bases and J by 6 bases, and 12 bases separated the two germline ends. This CDR3 region has 14 residues. The CDR3 sequence is CATSSSQGPNIQYF. CDR3 coding DNA: TGTGCCACCAGCAGTTCACAGGGCCCAAACATTCAGTACTTC.

The chain carries TRBV27 and TRBJ2-7; TRBD2 matches 10 bases. The CDR3 sequence is 17 residues long. V shed 5 bases, J shed 4 bases, and the junction held 14 bases outside the gene matches. In germline, CDR1 is MNHEY, CDR2 SMNVEV (reference sequence). DNA of the CDR3: TGTGCCAGCAGTCTCCTACCCGGGGCTAGCGGGAGATACGAGCAGTACTTC. Translated, it gives CASSLLPGASGRYEQYF.

The chain uses TRBV28 and TRBJ2-1; a weak D match, TRBD2 (6 bases). There are 15 residues in the CDR3. Germline-derived CDR1 and CDR2 are MDHEN and SYDVKM. V was shortened by 4 bases and J by 6 bases, with 16 bases between the two germline ends. CDR3: CASSSLRDFTNEQFF. The CDR3, as DNA: TGTGCCAGCAGTTCGCTCCGGGACTTCACCAATGAGCAGTTCTTC.